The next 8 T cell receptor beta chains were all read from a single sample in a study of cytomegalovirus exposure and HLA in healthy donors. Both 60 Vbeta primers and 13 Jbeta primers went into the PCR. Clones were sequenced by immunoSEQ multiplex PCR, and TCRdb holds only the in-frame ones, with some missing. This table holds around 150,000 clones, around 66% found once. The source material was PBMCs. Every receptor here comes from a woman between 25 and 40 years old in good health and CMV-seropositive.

The CDR3 DNA follows: TGTGCCAGCTCACCACCGGTCAGGCGCAATGAGCAGTTCTTC. It codes for CASSPPVRRNEQFF. The rearrangement uses TRBV18 and TRBJ2-1; unclear D gene. V lost 0 bases to trimming and J lost 6 bases, with 9 bases between them. This CDR3 is 14 amino acids long. The germline CDR1 and CDR2 sequences are KGHSH and LQKENI.

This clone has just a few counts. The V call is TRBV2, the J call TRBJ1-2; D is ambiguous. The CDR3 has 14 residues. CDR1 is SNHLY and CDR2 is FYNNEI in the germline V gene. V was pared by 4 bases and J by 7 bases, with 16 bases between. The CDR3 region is CASSVSGLAFGYTF. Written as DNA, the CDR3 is TGTGCCAGCAGTGTGTCCGGGTTAGCGTTTGGCTACACCTTC.

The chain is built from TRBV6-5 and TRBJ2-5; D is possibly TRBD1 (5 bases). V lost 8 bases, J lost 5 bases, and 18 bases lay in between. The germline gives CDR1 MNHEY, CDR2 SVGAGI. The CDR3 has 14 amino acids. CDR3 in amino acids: CASSKPGPGETQYF. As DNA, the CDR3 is TGTGCCAGCTCCAAGCCCGGCCCAGGGGAGACCCAGTACTTC.

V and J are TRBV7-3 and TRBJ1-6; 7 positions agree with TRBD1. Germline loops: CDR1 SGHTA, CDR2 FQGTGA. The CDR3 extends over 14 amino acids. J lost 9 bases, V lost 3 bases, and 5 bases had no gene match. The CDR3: CASSLVGGGSPLHF. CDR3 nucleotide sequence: TGTGCCAGCAGCTTGGTAGGGGGCGGTTCACCCCTCCACTTT.

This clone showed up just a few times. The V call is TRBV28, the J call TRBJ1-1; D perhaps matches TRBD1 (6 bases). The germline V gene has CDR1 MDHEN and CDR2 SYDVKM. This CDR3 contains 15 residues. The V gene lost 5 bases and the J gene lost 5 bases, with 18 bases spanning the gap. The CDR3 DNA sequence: TGTGCCAGCAGTCCAGAGGGCAGGGGCAGGACTGAAGCTTTCTTT. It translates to CASSPEGRGRTEAFF.

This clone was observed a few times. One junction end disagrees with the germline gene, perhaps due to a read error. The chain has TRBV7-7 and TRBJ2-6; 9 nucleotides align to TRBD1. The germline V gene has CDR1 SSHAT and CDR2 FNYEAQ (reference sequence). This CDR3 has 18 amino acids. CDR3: CASSPTPGQGSGANVLTF. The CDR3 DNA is TGTGCTAGCAGCCCGACGCCGGGACAGGGCTCCGGGGCCAACGTCCTGACTTTC.

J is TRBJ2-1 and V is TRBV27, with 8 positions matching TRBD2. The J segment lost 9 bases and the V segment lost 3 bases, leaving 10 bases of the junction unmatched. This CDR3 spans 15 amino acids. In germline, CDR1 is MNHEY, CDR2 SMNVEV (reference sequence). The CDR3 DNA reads TGTGCCAGCAGTTTCTTCGGGGGGGGAGGCGGTGAGCAGTTCTTC. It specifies CASSFFGGGGGEQFF.

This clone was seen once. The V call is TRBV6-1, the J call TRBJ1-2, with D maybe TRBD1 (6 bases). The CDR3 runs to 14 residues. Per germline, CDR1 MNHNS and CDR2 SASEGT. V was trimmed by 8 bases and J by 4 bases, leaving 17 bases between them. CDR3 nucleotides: TGTGCCAGCTCTGCGGGGGCCTCGGGCTATGGCTACACCTTC. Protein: CASSAGASGYGYTF.